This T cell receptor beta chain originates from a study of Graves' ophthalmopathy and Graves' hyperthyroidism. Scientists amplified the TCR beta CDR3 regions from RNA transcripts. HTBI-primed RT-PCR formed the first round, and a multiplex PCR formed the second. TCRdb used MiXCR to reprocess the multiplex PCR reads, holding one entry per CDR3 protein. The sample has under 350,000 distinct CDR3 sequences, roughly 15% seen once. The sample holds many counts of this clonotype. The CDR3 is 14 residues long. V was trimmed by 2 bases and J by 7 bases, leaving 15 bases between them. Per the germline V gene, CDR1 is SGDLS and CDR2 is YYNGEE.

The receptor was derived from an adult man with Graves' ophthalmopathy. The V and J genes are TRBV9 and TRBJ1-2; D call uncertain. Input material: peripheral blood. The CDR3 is CASSVRVSAGGYTF. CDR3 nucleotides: TGTGCCAGCAGCGTCCGGGTCTCGGCGGGTGGCTACACCTTC. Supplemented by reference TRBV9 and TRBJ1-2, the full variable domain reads DSGVTQTPKHLITATGQRVTLRCSPRSGDLSVYWYQQSLDQGLQFLIQYYNGEERAKGNILERFSAQQFPDLHSELNLSSLELGDSALYFCASSVRVSAGGYTFGSGTRLTVV.